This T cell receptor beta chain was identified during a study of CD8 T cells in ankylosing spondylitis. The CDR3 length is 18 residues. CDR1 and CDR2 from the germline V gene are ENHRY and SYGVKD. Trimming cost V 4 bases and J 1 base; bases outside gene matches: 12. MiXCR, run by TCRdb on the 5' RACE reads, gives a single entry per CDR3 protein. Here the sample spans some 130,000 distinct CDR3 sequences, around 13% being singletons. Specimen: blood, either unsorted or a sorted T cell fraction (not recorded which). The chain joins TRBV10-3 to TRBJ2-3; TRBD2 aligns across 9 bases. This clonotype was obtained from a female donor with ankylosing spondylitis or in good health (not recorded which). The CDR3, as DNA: TGTGCCATCAGTGGCCCGGCGTCGACTAGCGGTGGCACAGATACGCAGTATTTT. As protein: CAISGPASTSGGTDTQYF.